This entry is about one T cell receptor beta chain. The sample belongs to a study of shared T cell receptors in the human thymus. The protocol was immunoSEQ multiplex PCR, while the TCRdb copy is restricted to in-frame clones and leaves out a portion. This repertoire shows approximately 730,000 clones, 70% to 90% found once; its top ten account for around 0.0099%. V shed 3 bases, J shed 1 base, and the junction held 8 bases outside the gene matches. The CDR3 has 16 amino acids. CDR1 MNHEY and CDR2 SMNVEV come from the germline V gene (reference sequence). These records were also assigned to another study, of human thymus T cells. That work states: In thymic and blood repertoires alike, V and J usage looked biased. Reports from related research described highly overlapping thymic repertoires among unrelated individuals.

The clonotype comes from a girl under two years old with a congenital heart defect. The sequenced sample consisted of thymocytes. This sequence joins TRBV27 and TRBJ1-1; TRBD1 agrees at 7 bases. DNA for the CDR3: TGTGCCAGCAGTTTGTGGGGACAGAAGGAGAACACTGAAGCTTTCTTT. Amino acids: CASSLWGQKENTEAFF.